Given below is one T cell receptor (beta chain) in context. The clone's antigen remains unknown. No base quality information exists; no much larger clone differs at one position. This entry is derived from a study of Ad26.COV2.S vaccination and SARS-CoV-2 variants listed by TCRdb under 2021. For the wider study: Vaccine-arm donors were drawn from COV1001, a multicentre, randomized, double-blind, placebo-controlled phase I-IIa trial of Ad26.COV2.S in healthy adults. Dosing of Ad26.COV2.S was intramuscular, at either 5x10^10 or 1x10^11 viral particles, delivered as one shot or as two shots spaced 56 days apart. TCRbeta repertoire sequencing served as the tool for gauging how specific and how broad the SARS-CoV-2-reactive T cell receptors were following Ad26.COV2.S vaccination. The TCR-sequenced set comprised approximately 32 samples: some 19 Ad26.COV2.S vaccine recipients, 5 placebo recipients and 8 SARS-CoV-2 convalescent individuals. Trial participants were randomized into five groups of five: low-dose or high-dose Ad26.COV2.S given once or twice, or placebo on both occasions. Investigators did not know the trial group allocation while performing experiments and assessing outcomes.

What the authors observed across the whole study: Non-spike TCR breadth was comparable between vaccine and placebo recipients, consistent with the vaccine containing only spike. It was noted by the authors that total T cell responses may have been underestimated by the TCR breadth and depth analyses. Compared with placebo recipients, Ad26.COV2.S recipients showed higher spike-specific TCR breadth (P = 0.0014). After vaccination, substantial breadth of spike-specific CD8+ and CD4+ T cell responses was reported. Comparing responses between vaccine doses or regimens was not something the study was powered to do.

The sample's treatment or condition label, in plain terms: 19 received Ad26.COV2.S at low or high dose, single or two shots; about five received placebo; per-sample allocation not given. For vaccine and placebo recipients, repertoires were sequenced using samples collected on day 63 after the first injection. Between 29 July and 7 August 2020, Cohort 1b enrolled 25 adults aged 18-55 years at one site in Boston, USA. Ad26.COV2.S was a replication-incompetent adenovirus type 26 vector that expressed a prefusion-stabilized SARS-CoV-2 spike protein derived from the original Wuhan strain. The immunoSEQ Assay was used to sequence TCRbeta CDR3 regions. After extraction, genomic DNA underwent amplification by bias-controlled multiplex PCR, followed by high-throughput sequencing. The study's own analysis went as follows. To quantify the absolute abundance of every unique TCRbeta CDR3 region, sequences were collapsed and filtered. T cell fraction was estimated by normalization of TCRbeta template counts to usable DNA, with usable DNA being measured through amplification of reference genes present in all nucleated cells. Repertoire TCRs were annotated as SARS-CoV-2-specific when V gene, CDR3 amino acid sequence and J gene were exactly matched to a known reactive TCR set. The reference SARS-CoV-2 TCR set came from MIRA and was filtered for enrichment in COVID-19-positive ImmuneCODE repertoires, removing public or cross-reactive TCRs. Based on the MIRA antigens, annotated TCRs were further analysed at the level of specific ORF or position within ORF. Depth was the summed frequency of annotated unique rearrangements, while breadth was defined as annotated unique rearrangements over total unique productive rearrangements. Group comparisons of TCR breadth used two-sided Wilcoxon rank-sum tests. In its TCRdb copy, this immuneACCESS table keeps in-frame sequences only and misses some clones. Where compared with another copy, unresolved V genes explain less than half of these, and the others have no known cause. That table furnishes V, J and clone size, whereas the DNA furnished D and trimming. The sample yields approximately 250,000 clones; roughly nine tenths were counted once. The ten largest clones represent just under 3% of the sample.

The sample consisted of peripheral blood, taken in a trial of Ad26.COV2.S vaccine versus placebo. The sequence derives from a person between 18 and 59 years old who received the Ad26.COV2.S COVID-19 vaccine or a placebo.

The DNA is as follows: TGCGCCAGCAGCTTGGCTACCGCGAACACCGGGGAGCTGTTTTTT. This translates into CASSLATANTGELFF. The rearranged segments are TRBV5-1 and TRBJ2-2, with the D segment identity uncertain. V is shortened by 0 bases, J by 0 bases, and the region joining them spans 6 bases. The germline V gene gives CDR1 as SGHRS and CDR2 as YFSETQ. There are 15 amino acids in the CDR3, from cysteine to phenylalanine inclusive. The CDR3 DNA has 45 bases and is translated from base 1.